The rows below give T cell receptor beta chains drawn from one sample of a study of CD8+CD57+ T cells in acquired aplastic anemia. MiXCR, applied by TCRdb to the reads, yields one record per CDR3 protein. This table holds 250,000 to 350,000 distinct CDR3 sequences, roughly 50% found once. Sequences were obtained from sorted CD4+, CD8+, or CD8+CD57+ T cells (not recorded which) from PBMCs. Every receptor here comes from a human donor with severe aplastic anemia or a healthy control (not recorded which). Each CDR3 is given with its conserved first and last residue. D genes are given only for firm matches. Size is omitted from some rows. Given values are once, few, many or a class for expanded clones.

abundance	v_gene	j_gene	d_gene	CDR3aa	CDR3nt
-	TRBV5-5	TRBJ1-5	-	CASSPTGGGTQHF	TGTGCCAGCAGCCCCACTGGTGGGGGAACCCAGCATTTT
once	TRBV7-2	TRBJ1-1	-	CASSLVRGTFF	TGTGCCAGCAGCTTGGTGCGGGGGACTTTCTTT
-	TRBV20-1	TRBJ2-7	-	CSARVRGGSYEQYF	TGCAGTGCTAGAGTCAGGGGGGGCTCCTACGAGCAGTACTTC
-	TRBV7-8	TRBJ2-3	TRBD2	CASSLGTSVGGDTQYF	TGTGCCAGCAGCTTAGGGACTAGCGTCGGTGGAGATACGCAGTATTTT
-	TRBV5-1	TRBJ2-1	TRBD2	CASSFAGDEQFF	TGCGCCAGCAGCTTCGCGGGGGATGAGCAGTTCTTC
-	TRBV9	TRBJ1-6	-	CASSSRGGSNSPLHF	TGTGCCAGCAGCTCCCGGGGAGGGAGCAATTCACCCCTCCACTTT
-	TRBV5-8	TRBJ1-1	TRBD1	CASSLGTGDTEAFF	TGCGCCAGCAGCTTGGGGACAGGGGATACTGAAGCTTTCTTT
-	TRBV7-6	TRBJ2-7	-	CASSPRAGYEQYF	TGTGCCAGCAGCCCACGGGCGGGCTACGAGCAGTACTTC
-	TRBV29-1	TRBJ2-3	-	CSVTDYTDTQYF	TGTAGCGTTACAGACTACACAGATACGCAGTATTTT
few	TRBV24-1	TRBJ2-1	TRBD2	CATSDRTSGADEQFF	TGTGCCACCAGTGACCGGACTAGCGGGGCCGATGAGCAGTTCTTC
-	TRBV5-6	TRBJ2-2	-	CASRTGELFF	TGTGCCAGCAGAACGGGGGAGCTGTTTTTT
-	TRBV24-1	TRBJ2-3	TRBD2	CATRSTSASDTQYF	TGTGCCACCCGATCTACTAGCGCCTCAGATACGCAGTATTTT
many	TRBV7-9	TRBJ2-2	-	CASSPIGGENTGELFF	TGTGCCAGCAGTCCTATTGGGGGTGAGAACACCGGGGAGCTGTTTTTT
few	TRBV7-3	TRBJ1-6	-	CASSLDSGNSPLHF	TGTGCCAGCAGCTTGGATTCCGGTAATTCACCCCTCCACTTT
-	TRBV7-9	TRBJ2-1	-	CASSLGDGNYEQFF	TGTGCCAGCAGCTTAGGGGATGGGAACTATGAGCAGTTCTTC
many	TRBV5-1	TRBJ1-1	-	CASSLSRGNTEAFF	TGCGCCAGCAGCTTGTCTCGGGGGAACACTGAAGCTTTCTTT
-	TRBV15	TRBJ1-5	TRBD1	CATSTGTGVPISNQPQHF	TGTGCCACCAGCACCGGGACAGGGGTCCCTATTAGCAATCAGCCCCAGCATTTT
few	TRBV19	TRBJ1-5	TRBD1	CASSAQTGDNQPQHF	TGTGCCAGTAGTGCGCAGACAGGGGACAATCAGCCCCAGCATTTT
-	TRBV7-9	TRBJ2-7	TRBD1	CASSPTTGEPTYEQYF	TGTGCCAGCAGCCCCACGACAGGGGAGCCCACCTACGAGCAGTACTTC
many	TRBV5-1	TRBJ2-5	-	CASSPDEETQYF	TGCGCCAGCAGTCCGGATGAAGAGACCCAGTACTTC
many	TRBV11-2	TRBJ2-1	TRBD1	CASSLDRGNIYNEQFF	TGTGCCAGCAGCTTAGACAGGGGGAACATCTACAATGAGCAGTTCTTC
few	TRBV7-9	TRBJ1-6	-	CASRPQSSYNSPLHF	TGTGCCAGCAGACCGCAGAGCTCCTATAATTCACCCCTCCACTTT
few	TRBV15	TRBJ1-6	-	CATSTTRDRAYSPLHF	TGTGCCACCAGCACTACCCGGGACCGAGCATATTCACCCCTCCACTTT
many	TRBV5-1	TRBJ2-2	-	CASLPGPDTGELFF	TGCGCCAGTCTCCCGGGGCCGGACACCGGGGAGCTGTTTTTT
-	TRBV2	TRBJ1-1	TRBD1	CASSGRQGYTEAFF	TGTGCCAGCAGTGGGCGACAGGGTTACACTGAAGCTTTCTTT
-	TRBV9	TRBJ2-1	TRBD2	CASSVGTSGSSYNEQFF	TGTGCCAGCAGCGTTGGGACTAGCGGGAGCTCCTACAATGAGCAGTTCTTC
-	TRBV6-4	TRBJ2-7	-	CASSDRPYEQYF	TGTGCCAGCAGTGACAGGCCCTACGAGCAGTACTTC
-	TRBV12-3/TRBV12-4	TRBJ1-2	-	CASTLTNYGYTF	TGTGCCAGCACCCTGACTAACTATGGCTACACCTTC
-	TRBV20-1	TRBJ2-3	-	CSAPPAPRRDTQYF	TGCAGTGCTCCACCTGCGCCTAGACGTGACACGCAGTATTTT
-	TRBV20-1	TRBJ2-1	-	CSASENRDNEQFF	TGCAGTGCTAGCGAAAACAGGGACAATGAGCAGTTCTTC
-	TRBV11-2	TRBJ1-2	-	CASSFGTEYGHTF	TGCGCCAGCAGCTTCGGGACGGAGTATGGCCACACCTTC
-	TRBV19	TRBJ2-5	TRBD2	CASRQTSGTGETQYF	TGTGCCAGTCGCCAGACTAGCGGGACCGGGGAGACCCAGTACTTC
many	TRBV9	TRBJ1-6	-	CASSPKGSNSPLHF	TGTGCCAGCAGTCCAAAGGGGTCCAATTCACCCCTCCACTTT
-	TRBV7-3	TRBJ1-2	TRBD1	CASSTTGYATGYTF	TGTGCCAGCAGCACGACAGGGTACGCTACTGGCTACACCTTC
-	TRBV25-1	TRBJ1-6	TRBD1	CASSDPGTGGCRTNSPLHF	TGTGCCAGCAGTGATCCCGGGACAGGGGGGTGTCGGACCAATTCACCCCTCCACTTT
-	TRBV29-1	TRBJ2-2	-	CSVKGGVGGELFF	TGCAGCGTCAAAGGGGGGGTCGGCGGGGAGCTGTTTTTT
-	TRBV19	TRBJ2-4	-	CASSWDTRTQTIQYF	TGCGCCAGCAGCTGGGACACCCGCACCCAAACTATTCAGTACTTC
-	TRBV19	TRBJ2-3	TRBD2	CASSKAGGPTDTQYF	TGTGCCAGTAGTAAAGCGGGGGGCCCTACAGATACGCAGTATTTT
-	TRBV10-1	TRBJ2-3	TRBD2	CATEREGTQYF	TGCGCCACCGAGCGGGAGGGTACGCAGTATTTT
-	TRBV7-6	TRBJ2-2	-	CASSLAGGANTGELFF	TGTGCCAGCAGCTTAGCCGGCGGGGCGAACACCGGGGAGCTGTTTTTT
many	TRBV2	TRBJ1-2	TRBD1	CASSVGQGADGYTF	TGTGCCAGCAGTGTGGGACAGGGGGCCGATGGCTACACCTTC
-	TRBV20-1	TRBJ2-3	-	CSARGGLADTQYF	TGCAGTGCTAGAGGCGGGTTGGCAGATACGCAGTATTTT
-	TRBV10-3	TRBJ1-5	-	CAISERGYSNQPQHF	TGTGCCATCAGTGAGAGGGGATATAGCAATCAGCCCCAGCATTTT
many	TRBV5-8	TRBJ1-1	TRBD1	CASSTRDSQAFF	TGTGCCAGCAGCACTCGGGACAGTCAAGCTTTCTTT
-	TRBV20-1	TRBJ1-6	TRBD1	CSARVWDSLSYNSPLHF	TGCAGTGCTAGAGTATGGGACAGTCTCTCCTATAATTCACCCCTCCACTTT
many	TRBV7-6	TRBJ1-3	-	CASSLVPGVKDTIYF	TGTGCCAGCAGCTTAGTCCCGGGTGTCAAAGACACCATATATTTT
-	TRBV24-1	TRBJ1-2	-	CATSDLGRNYGYTF	TGTGCCACCAGTGATTTGGGCAGAAACTATGGCTACACCTTC
-	TRBV6-1	TRBJ1-1	-	CASSYGRGNTEAFF	TGTGCCAGCAGTTACGGCAGGGGGAACACTGAAGCTTTCTTT
-	TRBV25-1	TRBJ2-1	-	CASSDPGHLSGEQFF	TGTGCCAGCAGTGATCCGGGACACCTTTCCGGTGAGCAGTTCTTC
-	TRBV2	TRBJ1-2	-	CASTPQTWDGYTF	TGTGCCAGCACCCCCCAGACGTGGGATGGCTACACCTTC
-	TRBV12-3/TRBV12-4	TRBJ1-1	-	CAGSGGGNTEAFF	TGTGCCGGCAGCGGAGGAGGGAACACTGAAGCTTTCTTT
many	TRBV20-1	TRBJ2-1	TRBD1	CSARYGTGGNEQFF	TGCAGTGCTAGATATGGGACAGGGGGCAATGAGCAGTTCTTC
many	TRBV20-1	TRBJ2-3	TRBD2	CSELGGGRGTDTQYF	TGCAGCGAACTCGGCGGGGGGCGGGGCACAGATACGCAGTATTTT
-	TRBV5-4	TRBJ1-1	TRBD1	CASTRTGTNTEAFF	TGTGCCAGCACGCGGACAGGGACGAACACTGAAGCTTTCTTT
-	TRBV20-1	TRBJ1-3	-	CSAYDLSGNTIYF	TGCAGTGCTTACGACTTGTCCGGGAACACCATATATTTT
once	TRBV19	TRBJ1-5	-	CASTNYDETPIQPQHF	TGTGCCAGTACCAATTACGATGAGACCCCTATTCAGCCCCAGCATTTT
-	TRBV7-8	TRBJ2-2	-	CASSLVLVGELFF	TGTGCCAGCAGCTTAGTCTTGGTCGGGGAGCTGTTTTTT